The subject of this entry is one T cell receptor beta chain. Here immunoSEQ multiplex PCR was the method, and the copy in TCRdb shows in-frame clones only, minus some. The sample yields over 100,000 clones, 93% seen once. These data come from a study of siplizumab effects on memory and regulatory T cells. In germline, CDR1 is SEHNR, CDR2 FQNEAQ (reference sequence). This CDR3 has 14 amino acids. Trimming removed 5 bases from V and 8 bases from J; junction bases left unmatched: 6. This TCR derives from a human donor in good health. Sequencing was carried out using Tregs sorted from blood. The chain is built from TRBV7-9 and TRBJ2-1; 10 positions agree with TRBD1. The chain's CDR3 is CASSPQGQGHEQFF. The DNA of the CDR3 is TGTGCCAGCAGCCCTCAGGGACAGGGGCATGAGCAGTTCTTC.